This T cell receptor (beta chain) stems from a study of blood T cell repertoires in COVID-19. Background on the study: From the United States, Italy and Spain came samples of acute and convalescent COVID-19. T cells, B-cell-depleted T cells, or PBMCs provided the cDNA or gDNA that served as material.

Under the authors' procedure: Scientists estimated how many nucleated cells there were by amplifying reference gene primers. Generated by immunoSEQ multiplex PCR, the TCRdb table keeps only in-frame clones and is missing some. D and trimming were read from the DNA, whereas the V and J calls and clone size are those reported in that table. The repertoire includes about 100,000 clones, approximately 84% of them detected once, and about 4.3% sits in the top ten. J lost 8 bases, V lost 5 bases, and 5 bases had no gene match. Germline CDR1 LGHNT, CDR2 FRNRAP. The CDR3 sequence is 13 residues long. The sequencing sample was made of peripheral blood. The clonotype originates from a man aged 55-75 years with acute or convalescent COVID-19. The chain employs TRBV12-5 and TRBJ1-2; 10 positions agree with TRBD1. For the CDR3, the DNA is TGTGCTAGTGGTCTGACAGGGGGCGCAGGCTACACCTTC. The encoded protein is CASGLTGGAGYTF.